The rows below give T cell receptor beta chains drawn from one sample of a study of blood T cell repertoires in COVID-19. Produced via immunoSEQ multiplex PCR; TCRdb's table is partial and in-frame only. The sample carries fewer than 350,000 clones, about 89% recorded once. The specimen was peripheral blood. Receptor source: a man between 40 and 49 years old with active or convalescent COVID-19. Each CDR3 is given with its conserved first and last residue. Each record gives: CDR3 length, J gene, clone size, V gene, D gene, CDR3 protein, CDR3 DNA. The D gene is left open where the match is weak. Expanded clones are given a class, and other clones once, few, many or no size at all.

14,TRBJ2-7,.,TRBV9,.,CASSHTGLPYEQYF,TGTGCCAGCAGCCATACAGGGTTGCCCTACGAGCAGTACTTC
15,TRBJ1-4,.,TRBV13,.,CASSFSVSTNEKLFF,TGTGCCAGCAGCTTTTCGGTATCAACTAATGAAAAACTGTTTTTT
18,TRBJ2-2,.,TRBV4-2,TRBD2,CASSQDGAASGRTGELFF,TGTGCCAGCAGCCAAGATGGGGCGGCTAGCGGGAGAACCGGGGAGCTGTTTTTT
12,TRBJ2-1,.,TRBV7-9,.,CASSLGTDEQFF,TGTGCCAGCAGCCTAGGTACGGATGAGCAGTTCTTC
16,TRBJ2-3,.,TRBV7-3,TRBD2,CASSLGAGGRADTQYF,TGTGCCAGCAGCTTAGGCGCGGGGGGGCGGGCAGATACGCAGTATTTT
13,TRBJ1-2,.,TRBV25-1,.,CASSGGASYGYTF,TGTGCCAGCAGTGGTGGGGCCTCTTATGGCTACACCTTC
15,TRBJ2-7,.,TRBV11-1,TRBD1,CASNRAGTAAYEQYF,TGTGCCAGCAACCGGGCCGGGACAGCTGCCTACGAGCAGTACTTC
12,TRBJ1-1,.,TRBV7-2,.,CASSLRSWEAFF,TGTGCCAGCAGCTTGCGAAGTTGGGAAGCTTTCTTT
14,TRBJ2-2,many,TRBV27,.,CASSLGHHTGELFF,TGTGCCAGCAGTTTAGGGCACCACACCGGGGAGCTGTTTTTT
13,TRBJ2-3,.,TRBV4-1,.,CASSQGGSDTQYF,TGCGCCAGCAGCCAAGGTGGCTCAGATACGCAGTATTTT
15,TRBJ2-2,.,TRBV4-1,.,CASSPTRVDTGELFF,TGCGCCAGCAGCCCCACCCGGGTGGACACCGGGGAGCTGTTTTTT
14,TRBJ1-1,.,TRBV2,TRBD1,CASNEGQLNTEAFF,TGTGCCAGCAACGAGGGACAGTTGAACACTGAAGCTTTCTTT
15,TRBJ2-7,.,TRBV27,TRBD1,CASSRPGQGANEQYF,TGTGCCAGCAGTCGACCGGGACAGGGGGCAAACGAGCAGTACTTC
13,TRBJ1-1,many,TRBV12-1,.,CASSFGQNTEAFF,TGTGCCAGCAGCTTTGGACAGAACACTGAAGCTTTCTTT
13,TRBJ1-2,.,TRBV18,.,CASSPQDRSGYTF,TGTGCCAGCTCACCACAAGACAGGTCCGGCTACACCTTC
14,TRBJ2-1,few,TRBV2,TRBD1,CASKGDRMGNEQFF,TGTGCCAGCAAGGGGGACAGGATGGGGAATGAGCAGTTCTTC
13,TRBJ2-3,.,TRBV24-1,.,CATQGEETDTQYF,TGTGCCACCCAAGGGGAGGAGACAGATACGCAGTATTTT
13,TRBJ1-1,.,TRBV11-3,.,CASSLATKPEAFF,TGTGCCAGCAGCTTAGCCACCAAGCCTGAAGCTTTCTTT
13,TRBJ2-7,.,TRBV9,.,CASSVGSSYEQYF,TGTGCCAGCAGCGTTGGGAGCTCCTACGAGCAGTACTTC
15,TRBJ2-5,.,TRBV5-4,.,CASSLGQGGGKTQYF,TGTGCCAGCAGCCTGGGGCAGGGTGGCGGGAAGACCCAGTACTTC
12,TRBJ2-7,.,TRBV2,TRBD1,CASGQAYYEQYF,TGTGCCAGCGGACAGGCTTACTACGAGCAGTACTTC
16,TRBJ1-1,.,TRBV10-2,.,CASIVFQGRLSTEAFF,TGCGCCAGCATAGTCTTCCAGGGCAGGTTGAGCACTGAAGCTTTCTTT
13,TRBJ2-4,.,TRBV3-1/TRBV3-2,.,CASSQESGRGQYF,TGTGCCAGCAGCCAAGAGTCGGGGCGGGGCCAGTACTTC
14,TRBJ1-1,.,TRBV30,.,CAWSYRVLDTEAFF,TGTGCCTGGAGCTACAGGGTTTTGGACACTGAAGCTTTCTTT
16,TRBJ1-1,once,TRBV15,TRBD1,CATSNLQGSPNTEAFF,TGTGCCACCAGCAATCTACAGGGGTCTCCGAACACTGAAGCTTTCTTT
14,TRBJ2-1,.,TRBV29-1,TRBD2,CSVDGGRADNEQFF,TGCAGCGTTGACGGCGGGAGGGCCGACAATGAGCAGTTCTTC
12,TRBJ2-7,.,TRBV10-3,.,CAISDGELEQYF,TGTGCCATCAGTGACGGGGAGCTCGAGCAGTACTTC
15,TRBJ1-1,.,TRBV5-1,TRBD1,CASSPGQGENTEAFF,TGCGCCAGCAGCCCAGGACAGGGAGAGAACACTGAAGCTTTCTTT
13,TRBJ1-6,.,TRBV4-1,.,CASSQDPYSPLHF,TGCGCCAGCAGCCAAGACCCGTATTCACCCCTCCACTTT
12,TRBJ1-2,.,TRBV30,.,CATPRDFYGYTF,TGTGCCACCCCCCGGGATTTCTATGGCTACACCTTC
18,TRBJ2-2,.,TRBV7-9,TRBD1,CASSSLGQGKGNTGELFF,TGTGCCAGCAGCTCCCTCGGACAGGGGAAAGGGAACACCGGGGAGCTGTTTTTT
15,TRBJ2-1,.,TRBV28,TRBD2,CASSQWTSGGNEQFF,TGTGCCAGCAGCCAATGGACCTCGGGGGGGAATGAGCAGTTCTTC
15,TRBJ1-2,.,TRBV5-1,TRBD1,CASSPGTDLGYGYTF,TGCGCCAGCAGCCCTGGGACAGACTTAGGCTATGGCTACACCTTC
14,TRBJ1-2,.,TRBV7-9,TRBD1,CASSIGQDFYGYTF,TGTGCCAGCAGCATCGGACAGGACTTCTATGGCTACACCTTC
16,TRBJ2-1,.,TRBV6-5,.,CASSYSARGSYNEQFF,TGTGCCAGCAGTTACTCGGCCAGGGGCTCCTACAATGAGCAGTTCTTC
14,TRBJ2-1,.,TRBV5-4,.,CASSLGGSGNEQFF,TGTGCCAGCAGCTTGGGAGGGTCGGGCAATGAGCAGTTCTTC
13,TRBJ2-7,.,TRBV5-1,.,CASSLWQGEPQYF,TGCGCCAGCAGCTTGTGGCAGGGCGAACCCCAGTACTTC
11,TRBJ2-7,.,TRBV28,.,CASRDTYEQYF,TGTGCCAGCAGGGACACCTACGAGCAGTACTTC
14,TRBJ2-3,.,TRBV5-4,.,CASSLEQGRDTQYF,TGTGCCAGCAGCTTGGAACAGGGAAGAGATACGCAGTATTTT
18,TRBJ2-4,.,TRBV13,TRBD2,CASSLGASGGAAKNIQYF,TGTGCCAGCAGCTTAGGGGCTAGCGGGGGGGCTGCCAAAAACATTCAGTACTTC
15,TRBJ1-4,.,TRBV2,TRBD1,CASLRDRGHNEKLFF,TGTGCCAGCCTCCGGGACAGGGGTCATAATGAAAAACTGTTTTTT
12,TRBJ2-2,.,TRBV28,.,CARGSDTGELFF,TGTGCCCGGGGGTCGGACACCGGGGAGCTGTTTTTT
13,TRBJ1-1,.,TRBV27,.,CASRPLGGTEAFF,TGTGCCAGCAGACCACTCGGGGGTACTGAAGCTTTCTTT
15,TRBJ2-1,.,TRBV29-1,.,CSVDRGATSYNEQFF,TGCAGCGTTGACAGGGGGGCGACCTCCTACAATGAGCAGTTCTTC
13,TRBJ2-2,.,TRBV30,.,CAWKQDITGELFF,TGTGCCTGGAAACAGGACATCACCGGGGAGCTGTTTTTT